This T cell receptor beta chain was observed in a study of glioma-infiltrating T cells after dendritic cell vaccination. Measured with immunoSEQ multiplex PCR; TCRdb has only the in-frame clones, and not every one. The sample lists tens of thousands of clones, more than 70% occurring once. Trimming took 0 bases from V and 0 from J, leaving 8 bases between them. The V gene's germline CDR1 is SGHNT and CDR2 YYREEE (reference sequence). The CDR3 is 15 residues long. The clonotype comes from a human donor with glioblastoma. This rearrangement joins TRBV5-4 to TRBJ2-3; D perhaps matches TRBD2 (6 bases). Sample: blood, taken before dendritic cell vaccination. The CDR3 coding sequence is TGTGCCAGCAGCTTGGGCGGGGCTAGCACAGATACGCAGTATTTT. It translates to CASSLGGASTDTQYF.